The subject of this entry is one T cell receptor beta chain. The antigen is not known. Data came from immunoSEQ multiplex PCR; TCRdb stores just in-frame clones and leaves some out. The sample lists some 130,000 clones, almost 85% occurring once. This entry belongs to a study of cytomegalovirus exposure and HLA in healthy donors. Study summary: The 130 or so validation repertoires, a later analysis reported, used the same platform as the roughly 730 repertoires from the first cohort.

Study outcomes and limitations: Cytomegalovirus association was listed for about 170 TCR beta chains. Specific recognition of CMV antigens was confirmed in vitro for a few chains (all CMV-associated).

CDR3 length: 12 residues. CDR1 and CDR2 from the germline V gene are WSHSY and SAAADI. V was shortened by 6 bases and J by 6 bases, with 11 bases between the two germline ends. Sequencing was performed on PBMCs. This rearrangement joins TRBV10-2 to TRBJ1-2, with a tentative D call TRBD1 (6 bases). The source of this sequence is a man aged 30-40 years in good health and CMV-seropositive. CDR3 sequence: CASSDRRDGYTF. Written as DNA, the CDR3 is TGCGCCAGCAGCGACAGGCGGGATGGCTACACCTTC.